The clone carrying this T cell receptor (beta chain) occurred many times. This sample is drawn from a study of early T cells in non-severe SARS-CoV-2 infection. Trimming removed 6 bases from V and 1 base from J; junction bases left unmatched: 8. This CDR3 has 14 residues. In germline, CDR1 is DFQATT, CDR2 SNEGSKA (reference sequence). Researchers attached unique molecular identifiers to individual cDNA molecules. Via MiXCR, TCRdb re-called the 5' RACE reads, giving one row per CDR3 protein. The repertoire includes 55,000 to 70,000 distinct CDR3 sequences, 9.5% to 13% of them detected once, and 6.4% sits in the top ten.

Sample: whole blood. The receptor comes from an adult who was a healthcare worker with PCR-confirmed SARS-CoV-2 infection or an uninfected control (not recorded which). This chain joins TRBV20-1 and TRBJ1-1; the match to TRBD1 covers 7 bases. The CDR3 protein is CSARWRQGNTEAFF. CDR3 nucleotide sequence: TGCAGTGCCCGATGGAGACAGGGGAACACTGAAGCTTTCTTT.